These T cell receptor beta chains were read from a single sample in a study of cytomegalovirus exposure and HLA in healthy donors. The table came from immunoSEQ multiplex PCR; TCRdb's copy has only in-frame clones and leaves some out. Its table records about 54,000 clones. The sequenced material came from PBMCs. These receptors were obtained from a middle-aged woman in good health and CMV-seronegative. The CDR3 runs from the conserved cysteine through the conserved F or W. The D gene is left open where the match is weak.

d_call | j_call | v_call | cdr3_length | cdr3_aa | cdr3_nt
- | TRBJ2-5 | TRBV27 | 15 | CASSTRLVGAETQYF | TGTGCCAGCAGTACGCGGCTTGTAGGCGCGGAGACCCAGTACTTC
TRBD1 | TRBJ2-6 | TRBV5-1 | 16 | CASSWTGGGGANVLTF | TGCGCCAGCAGCTGGACAGGGGGCGGTGGGGCCAACGTCCTGACTTTC
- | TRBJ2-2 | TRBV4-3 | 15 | CASSQLAPNTGELFF | TGCGCCAGCAGCCAACTAGCCCCGAACACCGGGGAGCTGTTTTTT
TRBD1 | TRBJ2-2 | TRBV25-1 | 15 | CASSPTDRDTGELFF | TGTGCCAGCAGTCCGACAGACAGGGACACCGGGGAGCTGTTTTTT
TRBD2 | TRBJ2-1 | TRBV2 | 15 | CASSGLAGGRHEQFF | TGTGCCAGCAGTGGGTTAGCGGGGGGCAGGCATGAGCAGTTCTTC
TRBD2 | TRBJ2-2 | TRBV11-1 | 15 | CASSLGTSDTGELFF | TGTGCCAGCAGCTTGGGGACTAGCGACACCGGGGAGCTGTTTTTT
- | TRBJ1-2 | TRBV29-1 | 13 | CSVASPGWVGYTF | TGCAGCGTCGCTTCTCCAGGGTGGGTTGGCTACACCTTC
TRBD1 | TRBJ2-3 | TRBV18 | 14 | CASSPITGGDTQYF | TGTGCCAGCTCACCTATTACAGGGGGAGATACGCAGTATTTT
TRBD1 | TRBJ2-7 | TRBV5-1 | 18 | CASSSRPGQGTMVYEQYF | TGCGCCAGCAGCTCCCGCCCCGGACAGGGAACGATGGTCTACGAGCAGTACTTC
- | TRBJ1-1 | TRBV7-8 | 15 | CASSFSGGPNTEAFF | TGTGCCAGCAGCTTCAGTGGCGGCCCGAACACTGAAGCTTTCTTT
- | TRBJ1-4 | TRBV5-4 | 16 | CASSLGGTSLPEKLFF | TGTGCCAGCAGCTTGGGCGGGACGAGTCTTCCTGAAAAACTGTTTTTT
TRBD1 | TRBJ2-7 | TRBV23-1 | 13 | CASISDRAHEQYF | TGCGCCAGCATCTCGGACAGGGCCCACGAGCAGTACTTC
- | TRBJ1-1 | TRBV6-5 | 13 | CASSRGGSTEAFF | TGTGCCAGCAGTCGGGGGGGTAGCACTGAAGCTTTCTTT
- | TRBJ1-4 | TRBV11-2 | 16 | CASSLGFAGRNEKLFF | TGTGCCAGCAGCTTAGGTTTTGCAGGGCGAAATGAAAAACTGTTTTTT
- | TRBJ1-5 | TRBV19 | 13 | CASSPFDSQPQHF | TGTGCCAGTAGTCCCTTCGACAGTCAGCCCCAGCATTTT
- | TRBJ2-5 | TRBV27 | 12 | CASSLVGETQYF | TGTGCCAGCAGTTTGGTCGGAGAGACCCAGTACTTC
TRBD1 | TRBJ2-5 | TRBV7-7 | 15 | CASSFSGTAQETQYF | TGTGCCAGCAGCTTCTCCGGGACAGCTCAAGAGACCCAGTACTTC
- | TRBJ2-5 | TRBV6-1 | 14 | CASSELWPPETQYF | TGTGCCAGCAGTGAGCTTTGGCCGCCGGAGACCCAGTACTTC
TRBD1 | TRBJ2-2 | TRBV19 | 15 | CASSIEGQGAGELFF | TGTGCCAGTAGTATAGAGGGACAGGGGGCCGGGGAGCTGTTTTTT
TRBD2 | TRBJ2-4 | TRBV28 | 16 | CASSSGGIFAKNIQYF | TGTGCCAGCAGTTCCGGGGGGATTTTCGCCAAAAACATTCAGTACTTC
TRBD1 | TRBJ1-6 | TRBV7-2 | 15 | CASSLAQTGDSPLHF | TGTGCCAGCAGCTTAGCCCAGACAGGGGACTCACCCCTCCACTTT
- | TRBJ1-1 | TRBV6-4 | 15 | CASSDGAKGNTEAFF | TGTGCCAGCAGTGATGGGGCCAAGGGGAACACTGAAGCTTTCTTT
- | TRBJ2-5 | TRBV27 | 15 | CASRSTGLAQETQYF | TGTGCCAGCAGATCGACAGGTCTTGCCCAAGAGACCCAGTACTTC
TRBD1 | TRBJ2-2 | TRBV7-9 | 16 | CASSQRLTGDTGELFF | TGTGCCAGCAGCCAAAGGCTAACAGGGGACACCGGGGAGCTGTTTTTT
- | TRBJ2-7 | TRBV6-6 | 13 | CASSYPGTYEQYF | TGTGCCAGCAGTTACCCTGGGACATACGAGCAGTACTTC
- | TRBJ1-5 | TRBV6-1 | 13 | CASSETQYQPQHF | TGTGCCAGCAGTGAAACCCAGTATCAGCCCCAGCATTTT
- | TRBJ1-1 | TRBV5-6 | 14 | CASSPAGARTEAFF | TGTGCCAGCAGCCCGGCGGGGGCGCGCACTGAAGCTTTCTTT
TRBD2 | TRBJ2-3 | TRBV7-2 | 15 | CASGSSGRATDTQYF | TGTGCCAGCGGTTCTAGCGGGAGGGCGACAGATACGCAGTATTTT
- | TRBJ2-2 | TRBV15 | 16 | CATSRDGGARTGELFF | TGTGCCACCAGCAGGGATGGGGGGGCAAGGACCGGGGAGCTGTTTTTT
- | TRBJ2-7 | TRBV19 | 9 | CASSTQGLF | TGTGCCAGTAGTACCCAGGGACTTTTC
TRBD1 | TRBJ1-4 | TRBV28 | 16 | CASSSPGQGNDEKLFF | TGTGCCAGCAGTTCCCCGGGACAGGGGAACGATGAAAAACTGTTTTTT
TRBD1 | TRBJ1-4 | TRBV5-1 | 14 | CASSLGQGDEKLFF | TGCGCCAGCAGCTTGGGTCAGGGGGATGAAAAACTGTTTTTT
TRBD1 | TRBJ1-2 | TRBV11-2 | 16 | CASSFPGDRVPYGYTF | TGTGCCAGCAGCTTTCCCGGGGACAGGGTCCCCTATGGCTACACCTTC
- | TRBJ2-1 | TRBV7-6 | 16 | CASSLFGGESYNEQFF | TGTGCCAGCAGCTTATTCGGCGGGGAGTCCTACAATGAGCAGTTCTTC
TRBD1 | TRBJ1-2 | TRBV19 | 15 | CASSTWTGLGYGYTF | TGTGCCAGTAGTACCTGGACAGGGTTGGGCTATGGCTACACCTTC
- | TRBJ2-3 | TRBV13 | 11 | CASSPRGTQYF | TGTGCCAGCAGCCCTCGGGGTACGCAGTATTTT
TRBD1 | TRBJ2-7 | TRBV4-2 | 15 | CASSPGTGGSYEQYF | TGTGCCAGCAGCCCCGGGACAGGGGGCTCCTACGAGCAGTACTTC
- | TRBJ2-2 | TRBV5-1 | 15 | CASSLRGSDTGELFF | TGCGCCAGCAGCTTGAGGGGGTCGGACACCGGGGAGCTGTTTTTT
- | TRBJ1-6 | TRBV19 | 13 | CASASRGYSPLHF | TGTGCCAGTGCGAGCCGGGGATATTCACCCCTCCACTTT
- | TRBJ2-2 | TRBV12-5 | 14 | CASRAGGSAGELFF | TGTGCTAGTCGGGCTGGGGGGAGCGCCGGGGAGCTGTTTTTT
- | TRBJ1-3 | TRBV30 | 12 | CAWSLSGNTIYF | TGTGCCTGGAGTCTCTCTGGAAACACCATATATTTT
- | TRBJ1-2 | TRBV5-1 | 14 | CASSLGPGSDGYTF | TGCGCCAGCAGCTTGGGCCCAGGGTCTGATGGCTACACCTTC